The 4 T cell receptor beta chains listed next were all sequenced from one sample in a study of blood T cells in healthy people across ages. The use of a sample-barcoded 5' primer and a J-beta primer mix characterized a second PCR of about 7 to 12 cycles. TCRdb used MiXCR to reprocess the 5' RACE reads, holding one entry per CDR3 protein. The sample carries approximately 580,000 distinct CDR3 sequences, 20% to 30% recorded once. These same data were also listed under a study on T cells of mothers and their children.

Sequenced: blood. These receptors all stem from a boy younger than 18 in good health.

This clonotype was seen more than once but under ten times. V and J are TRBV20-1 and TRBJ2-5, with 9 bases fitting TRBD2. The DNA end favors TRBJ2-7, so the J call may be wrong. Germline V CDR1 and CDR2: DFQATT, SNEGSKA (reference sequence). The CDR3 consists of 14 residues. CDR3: CSAAEREDTYEQYF. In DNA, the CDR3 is TGCAGTGCAGCAGAGCGGGAGGACACCTACGAGCAGTACTTC.

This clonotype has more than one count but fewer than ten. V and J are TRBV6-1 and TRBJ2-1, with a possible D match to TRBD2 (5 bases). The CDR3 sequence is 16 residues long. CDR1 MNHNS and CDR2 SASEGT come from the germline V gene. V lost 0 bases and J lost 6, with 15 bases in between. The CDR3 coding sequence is TGTGCCAGCAGTGAAGCTCTTTACCGTGAGGGCAATGAGCAGTTCTTC. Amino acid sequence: CASSEALYREGNEQFF.

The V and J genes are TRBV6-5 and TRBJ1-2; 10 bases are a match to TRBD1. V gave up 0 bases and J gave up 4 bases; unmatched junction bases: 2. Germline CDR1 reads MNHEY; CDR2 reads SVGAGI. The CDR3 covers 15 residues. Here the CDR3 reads CASSYSRTGGYGYTF. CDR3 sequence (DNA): TGTGCCAGCAGTTACTCTAGGACAGGGGGCTATGGCTACACCTTC.

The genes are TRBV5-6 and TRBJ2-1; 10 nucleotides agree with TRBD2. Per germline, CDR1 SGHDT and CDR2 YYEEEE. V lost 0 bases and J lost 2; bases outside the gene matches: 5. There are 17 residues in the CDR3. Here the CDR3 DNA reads TGTGCCAGCAGCTTGGGGACTAGCGGAGATACCTACAATGAGCAGTTCTTC. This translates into CASSLGTSGDTYNEQFF.